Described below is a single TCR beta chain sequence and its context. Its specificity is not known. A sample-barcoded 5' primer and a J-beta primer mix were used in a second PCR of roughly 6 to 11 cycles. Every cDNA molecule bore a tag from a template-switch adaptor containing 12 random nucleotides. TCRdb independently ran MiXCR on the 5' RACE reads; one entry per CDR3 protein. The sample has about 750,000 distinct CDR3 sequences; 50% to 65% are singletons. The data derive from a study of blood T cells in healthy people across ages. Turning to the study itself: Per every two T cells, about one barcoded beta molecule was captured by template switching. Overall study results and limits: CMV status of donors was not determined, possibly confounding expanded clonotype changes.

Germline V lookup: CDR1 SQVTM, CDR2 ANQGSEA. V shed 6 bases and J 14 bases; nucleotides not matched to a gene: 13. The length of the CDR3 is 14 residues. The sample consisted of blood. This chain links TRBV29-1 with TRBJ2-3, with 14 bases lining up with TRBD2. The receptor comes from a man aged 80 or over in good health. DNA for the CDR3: TGCAGCGTCCCCGGGACTAGCGGGAGTAGATACGCGTATTTT. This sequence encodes CSVPGTSGSRYAYF.